The next 19 T cell receptor beta chains were all read from a single sample in a study of blood T cell repertoires in COVID-19. Repertoires were generated with immunoSEQ multiplex PCR, while TCRdb's copy carries only in-frame clones and drops some. This repertoire shows more than 150,000 clones, just under 90% found once; its top ten account for just under 0.9%. Sequenced sample: peripheral blood. Receptor source: a woman under 30 who had recovered from COVID-19.

The chain has TRBV5-4 and TRBJ2-7; D is possibly TRBD2 (5 bases). The V gene's germline CDR1 is SGHNT and CDR2 YYREEE (reference sequence). The CDR3 covers 15 residues. V lost 0 bases and J lost 3, with 13 bases in between. The CDR3 region has the DNA TGTGCCAGCAGCTTGGCCTTTAGCGAGATCTACGAGCAGTACTTC. This sequence encodes CASSLAFSEIYEQYF.

The rearrangement joins TRBV5-1 to TRBJ2-7, with D possibly matching TRBD1 (6 bases). V was trimmed by 1 base and J by 0 bases, leaving 11 bases between them. The CDR3 runs 15 residues. Germline loops: CDR1 SGHRS, CDR2 YFSETQ. DNA of the CDR3: TGCGCCAGCAGCTTGCTACAGGGCGGCTCCTACGAGCAGTACTTC. Its protein product is CASSLLQGGSYEQYF. Variable domain in full (rest from reference TRBV5-1 and TRBJ2-7): KAGVTQTPRYLIKTRGQQVTLSCSPISGHRSVSWYQQTPGQGLQFLFEYFSETQRNKGNFPGRFSGRQFSNSRSEMNVSTLELGDSALYLCASSLLQGGSYEQYFGPGTRLTVT.

This chain connects TRBV23-1 to TRBJ2-7, with TRBD1 identical over 7 bases. TRBV23-1 is noted as an ORF with a role that remains uncertain. V gave up 0 bases and J gave up 5 bases; unmatched junction bases: 4. The length of the CDR3 is 14 residues. The CDR3 protein is CASSQSWTGHEQYF. CDR3 bases: TGCGCCAGCAGTCAATCCTGGACAGGCCACGAGCAGTACTTC.

The V gene is TRBV9, the J gene TRBJ2-2; 11 nucleotides match TRBD1. Germline CDR1 is SGDLS and CDR2 is YYNGEE. This CDR3 is 16 amino acids long. J lost 3 bases, V lost 0 bases, and 1 base had no gene match. The CDR3 DNA is TGTGCCAGCAGCGTAGAGGGACAGGGGGACACCGGGGAGCTGTTTTTT. Amino acids: CASSVEGQGDTGELFF. Full variable domain (rest looked up from reference TRBV9 and TRBJ2-2): DSGVTQTPKHLITATGQRVTLRCSPRSGDLSVYWYQQSLDQGLQFLIQYYNGEERAKGNILERFSAQQFPDLHSELNLSSLELGDSALYFCASSVEGQGDTGELFFGEGSRLTVL.

The CDR3 loop reads CASSYGGSNQPQHF. CDR3 bases: TGTGCCAGCAGTTACGGAGGTAGCAATCAGCCCCAGCATTTT. This rearrangement joins TRBV6-2 or TRBV6-3 to TRBJ1-5; no definite D call. Trimming pared 2 bases from V and 0 bases from J, leaving 5 bases between. The CDR3 is made up of 14 amino acids. Germline lookup yields CDR1 MNHEY and CDR2 SVGEGT.

This sequence joins TRBV5-4 and TRBJ2-2, with D hard to call. CDR1 and CDR2 (germline): SGHNT, YYREEE (reference sequence). V was shortened by 0 bases and J by 6 bases, with 12 bases between the two germline ends. This CDR3 spans 15 amino acids. The CDR3 DNA follows: TGTGCCAGCAGCTTGGTCACCGGCGGCGCCGGGGAGCTGTTTTTT. Its translation is CASSLVTGGAGELFF.

The chain employs TRBV9 and TRBJ2-5, with 9 nucleotides matching TRBD1. This CDR3 comprises 16 residues. V dropped 2 bases and J dropped 4; count of bases not matched to a gene: 9. Germline lookup yields CDR1 SGDLS and CDR2 YYNGEE. The DNA for the CDR3 is TGTGCCAGCAGCGTCACCGGGACAGGGTACCGAGAGACCCAGTACTTC. Translation gives CASSVTGTGYRETQYF.

Note on this clone: The same CDR3 is also encoded by other DNA sequences in this sample. V is TRBV6-5 and J is TRBJ1-1; the D is unclear. V lost 2 bases to trimming and J lost 4 bases, with 8 bases between them. The CDR3 length is 13 residues. Germline V gene data show CDR1 as MNHEY and CDR2 as SVGAGI. CDR3 sequence (DNA): TGTGCCAGCAGTTACGGCTCGGGCACTGAAGCTTTCTTT. Translated, it gives CASSYGSGTEAFF.

V is TRBV7-9 and J is TRBJ2-2; perhaps TRBD1 as D (6 bases). The CDR3 covers 14 residues. Germline-derived CDR1 and CDR2 are SEHNR and FQNEAQ (reference sequence). Deletions cut 2 bases from V and 3 bases from J, with 7 bases between. CDR3 coding DNA: TGTGCCAGCAGCTTACAGGGGTACACCGGGGAGCTGTTTTTT. This translates into CASSLQGYTGELFF.

In the case of this clone: One end of the junction fails to match germline, which may point to a read error. This chain links TRBV11-3 with TRBJ2-1; 11 bases align to TRBD2. CDR3 length: 14 residues. Germline CDR1 SGHNT, CDR2 YENEEA. CDR3 sequence reads: CASSPSLTSGDLIF. CDR3 DNA: TGTGCCAGCAGCCCCTCCCTGACTAGCGGGGATCTGATCTTC.

This chain joins TRBV19 and TRBJ1-2, with 7 positions matching TRBD1. V lost 4 bases and J lost 7; bases outside the gene matches: 3. The CDR3 spans 12 residues. Germline V lookup: CDR1 LNHDA, CDR2 SQIVND (reference sequence). CDR3 nucleotide sequence: TGTGCCAGTAGTACTCGACAGGGTGGCTACACCTTC. Its protein product is CASSTRQGGYTF.

The rearrangement links TRBV27 to TRBJ1-6; D is perhaps TRBD1 (6 bases). Germline CDR1 and CDR2: MNHEY and SMNVEV (reference sequence). Trimming removed 2 bases from V and 5 bases from J, with 22 bases in between. CDR3 size: 19 residues. The CDR3 protein is CASSLGGHTRYRDNSPLHF. Here the CDR3 DNA reads TGTGCCAGCAGTTTAGGGGGACACACCCGGTACAGGGATAATTCACCCCTCCACTTT.

This chain joins TRBV9 and TRBJ1-5; D perhaps matches TRBD1 (5 bases). V dropped 0 bases and J dropped 1 base, with 8 bases sitting between them. Germline V gene sequence: CDR1 SGDLS, CDR2 YYNGEE. The CDR3 spans 15 residues. The DNA of the CDR3 is TGTGCCAGCAGCGTAGGGCGGGACAGCAATCAGCCCCAGCATTTT. Amino acid sequence: CASSVGRDSNQPQHF.

This clone was observed a handful of times. The chain combines TRBV12-3 or TRBV12-4 with TRBJ2-5, with D possibly TRBD2 on 6 matching bases. The CDR3 extends over 12 amino acids. The V end lost 7 bases, the J end lost 4 bases, and 10 bases lay between the germline ends. CDR3 amino acids: CASTAGRETQYF. As DNA, the CDR3 is TGTGCCAGCACGGCGGGAAGAGAGACCCAGTACTTC.

This clone showed up just a few times. The chain employs TRBV5-1 and TRBJ2-2; D may be TRBD2 (6 bases). Germline CDR1 is SGHRS and CDR2 is YFSETQ. The CDR3 contains 17 residues. Deletions cut 4 bases from V and 0 bases from J, with 16 bases between. The CDR3 DNA sequence: TGCGCCAGCAGCGGGGGGTTACGGTACACGAACACCGGGGAGCTGTTTTTT. Its protein product is CASSGGLRYTNTGELFF.

This chain connects TRBV27 to TRBJ1-1, with D tentatively TRBD1 (5 bases). CDR3 size: 15 residues. CDR1 is MNHEY and CDR2 is SMNVEV in the germline V gene (reference sequence). The V and J ends lost 1 base and 4 bases respectively, with 13 bases between them. The CDR3, as DNA: TGTGCCAGCAGTTTATTTTCAGGGCCGGGCACTGAAGCTTTCTTT. Translated, it gives CASSLFSGPGTEAFF.

The V gene is TRBV6-2 or TRBV6-3, the J gene TRBJ2-1; D is perhaps TRBD2 (6 bases). V was cut by 4 bases and J by 2 bases, with 15 bases left in between. Germline V gives CDR1 MNHEY, CDR2 SVGEGT. The CDR3 loop spans 16 amino acids. The CDR3 spells CASSWIREYAYNEQFF. The CDR3 DNA sequence: TGTGCCAGCAGTTGGATACGGGAGTACGCCTACAATGAGCAGTTCTTC.

The rearrangement joins TRBV7-3 to TRBJ2-7; TRBD1 matches at 9 bases. The ends lost 3 bases at V and 2 bases at J; junction bases unmatched: 5. Germline V gene sequence: CDR1 SGHTA, CDR2 FQGTGA. The CDR3 is 15 amino acids. The DNA for the CDR3 is TGTGCCAGCAGCTTCTCCGGGACAGGGCCCTACGAGCAGTACTTC. It encodes CASSFSGTGPYEQYF. Together with reference TRBV7-3 and TRBJ2-7, the CDR3 gives the full variable domain: GAGVSQTPSNKVTEKGKYVELRCDPISGHTALYWYRQSLGQGPEFLIYFQGTGAADDSGLPNDRFFAVRPEGSVSTLKIQRTERGDSAVYLCASSFSGTGPYEQYFGPGTRLTVT.

The rearrangement uses TRBV6-2 or TRBV6-3 and TRBJ2-7; D may be TRBD1 (5 bases). In germline, CDR1 is MNHEY, CDR2 SVGEGT. V gave up 5 bases and J gave up 4 bases, with 9 bases separating them. The CDR3 covers 12 residues. The chain's CDR3 is CASSAQGYEQYV. In DNA form, the CDR3 reads TGTGCCAGCAGTGCCCAGGGTTACGAGCAGTACGTC.